These 31 T cell receptor beta chains originate from one sample sequenced in a study of blood T cell repertoires in COVID-19. Some clones are missing from TCRdb's copy, which holds only in-frame ones; the method was immunoSEQ multiplex PCR. The table includes some 250,000 clones, 75% to 90% detected once. The sequenced sample was peripheral blood. Receptor source: a woman aged 55-69 years with active or convalescent COVID-19.

This chain connects TRBV4-2 to TRBJ1-1; 9 bases line up with TRBD1. The CDR3 spans 14 residues. Trimming took 4 bases from V and 1 from J; bases not matched to a gene: 1. Germline V lookup: CDR1 LGHNA, CDR2 YNFKEQ. This CDR3 is CASSRQGENTEAFF. CDR3 in DNA: TGTGCCAGCAGCCGACAGGGGGAGAACACTGAAGCTTTCTTT.

The CDR3 DNA reads TGTGCCAGCAGCTACATACCCCCCACGAACACTGAAGCTTTCTTT. Its translation: CASSYIPPTNTEAFF. The V and J genes are TRBV5-6 and TRBJ1-1; D unclear. V lost 3 bases to trimming and J lost 1 base, with 13 bases between them. Germline CDR1 SGHDT, CDR2 YYEEEE. The CDR3 length is 15 residues.

The rearrangement uses TRBV27 and TRBJ1-6; D not certain. Germline values: CDR1 MNHEY, CDR2 SMNVEV (reference sequence). V was shortened by 7 bases and J by 6 bases, with 13 bases between the two germline ends. The CDR3 runs to 14 residues. CDR3 in DNA: TGTGCCAGCACCGGACTGGCGGGTAATTCACCCCTCCACTTT. This translates into CASTGLAGNSPLHF.

This clone was seen only once. The V and J genes are TRBV30 and TRBJ1-2; 7 bases align to TRBD1. V lost 1 base, J lost 4 bases, and 3 bases stayed unmatched. Germline V lookup: CDR1 GTSNPN, CDR2 SVGIG (reference sequence). The CDR3 runs 13 residues. This CDR3 reads CAWSAGQAYGYTF. In DNA, the CDR3 is TGTGCCTGGAGTGCCGGACAGGCCTATGGCTACACCTTC.

A single count supports this clone. The CDR3 DNA is TGTGCCAGCTCACCATCGGGAACAGGGGGGATCAATCAGCCCCAGCATTTT. Protein product: CASSPSGTGGINQPQHF. This chain links TRBV18 with TRBJ1-5; 8 bases are a match to TRBD1. The germline V gene encodes CDR1 KGHSH and CDR2 LQKENI. This CDR3 is 17 amino acids long. After removal of 2 bases from V and 3 bases from J, the junction contained 9 bases not matched to a gene. The full variable domain, its missing parts supplied by reference TRBV18 and TRBJ1-5, is NAGVMQNPRHLVRRRGQEARLRCSPMKGHSHVYWYRQLPEEGLKFMVYLQKENIIDESGMPKERFSAEFPKEGPSILRIQQVVRGDSAAYFCASSPSGTGGINQPQHFGDGTRLSIL.

This sequence joins TRBV3-1 (or the pseudogene TRBV3-2) and TRBJ1-2; tentatively, D is TRBD1 (5 bases). The length of the CDR3 is 15 residues. The germline CDR1 and CDR2 sequences are LGHDT and YNNKEL (reference sequence). V was cut by 6 bases and J by 6 bases, with 20 bases left in between. The CDR3 is CASSQSYGGSHGYTF. The CDR3 bases are TGTGCCAGCAGTCAATCGTACGGGGGGAGTCATGGCTACACCTTC.

Regarding this clone: One junction end disagrees with the germline gene, perhaps due to a read error. V gene TRBV3-1 (or the pseudogene TRBV3-2) combines with J gene TRBJ1-2; 7 bases line up with TRBD1. Germline loops: CDR1 LGHDT, CDR2 YNNKEL (reference sequence). This CDR3 comprises 12 residues. The chain's CDR3 is CASRQDRAGYTF. For the CDR3, the DNA is TGTGCCAGCAGACAAGACAGGGCGGGCTACACCTTC.

The chain carries TRBV7-8 and TRBJ2-7; 10 bases line up with TRBD2. Germline CDR1 is SGHVS and CDR2 is FQNEAQ. The CDR3 is made up of 14 amino acids. Losses at the gene ends were 5 bases for V and 4 bases for J; bases not matched to a gene: 5. Here the CDR3 reads CASSPLAGGYEQYF. CDR3 in DNA: TGTGCCAGCAGCCCATTAGCGGGGGGATACGAGCAGTACTTC.

The genes are TRBV6-5 and TRBJ1-2, with a weak D call TRBD1 (5 bases). This CDR3 region has 13 residues. V lost 6 bases, J lost 5 bases, and 13 bases lay in between. Germline V lookup: CDR1 MNHEY, CDR2 SVGAGI. The CDR3 nucleotides read TGTGCCAGCAGCCAAACAGGATTTTATGGCTACACCTTC. Residues: CASSQTGFYGYTF.

This clone came up once. This sequence joins TRBV6-6 and TRBJ1-3; weak D call: TRBD1 (5 bases). Germline V gives CDR1 MNHNY, CDR2 SVGAGI (reference sequence). The CDR3 is 14 residues long. The V end was cut by 6 bases, the J end by 1 base, with 10 bases between. The CDR3 sequence is CASRRDGSGNTIYF. The CDR3 nucleotides read TGTGCCAGCAGGCGGGACGGTTCTGGAAACACCATATATTTT.

V usage is TRBV3-1 (or the pseudogene TRBV3-2) and J usage is TRBJ1-6; D perhaps matches TRBD1 (6 bases). This CDR3 comprises 14 residues. V was pared by 5 bases and J by 6 bases, with 11 bases between. The germline gives CDR1 LGHDT, CDR2 YNNKEL (reference sequence). CDR3 region: CASSARQVNSPLHF. As DNA, the CDR3 is TGTGCCAGCAGCGCGAGACAGGTTAATTCACCCCTCCACTTT.

V is TRBV11-2 and J is TRBJ1-2, with 8 positions matching TRBD1. This CDR3 spans 15 amino acids. V trimming: 3 bases; J trimming: 5 bases; junction bases outside the gene matches: 8. Germline V gene lookup returns CDR1 SGHAT and CDR2 FQNNGV. As DNA, the CDR3 is TGTGCCAGCAGCTTGGCGGGACAGGTGGGATATGGCTACACCTTC. Protein sequence: CASSLAGQVGYGYTF.

This chain joins TRBV2 and TRBJ1-5; possible D gene TRBD1, 6 bases. The CDR3 runs 15 residues. Trimming stripped 6 bases from V and 0 bases from J, with 12 bases between. In germline, CDR1 is SNHLY, CDR2 FYNNEI. As DNA, the CDR3 is TGTGCCAGCAGGACAGGCGCTTATAGCAATCAGCCCCAGCATTTT. Amino acids: CASRTGAYSNQPQHF.

The V and J genes are TRBV27 and TRBJ1-1, with a possible D match to TRBD1 (5 bases). Germline CDR1 MNHEY, CDR2 SMNVEV (reference sequence). The CDR3 is 15 amino acids. Trimming shortened V by 3 bases and J by 4 bases, and 15 bases separated the two germline ends. DNA for the CDR3: TGTGCCAGCAGTTTCGAGCGGGGCGCATCCACTGAAGCTTTCTTT. This codes for CASSFERGASTEAFF.

The genes are TRBV27 and TRBJ1-2, with D tentatively TRBD1 (5 bases). The V end lost 4 bases, the J end lost 4 bases, and 16 bases lay between the germline ends. The CDR3 extends over 15 amino acids. Germline CDR1 reads MNHEY; CDR2 reads SMNVEV (reference sequence). CDR3 sequence: CASSSTPGQGYGYTF. The CDR3 DNA reads TGTGCCAGCAGTTCTACCCCCGGGCAGGGCTATGGCTACACCTTC.

J is TRBJ1-2 and V is TRBV3-1 (or the pseudogene TRBV3-2), with D tentatively TRBD1 (5 bases). Germline CDR1 reads LGHDT; CDR2 reads YNNKEL (reference sequence). CDR3 length equals 17 residues. The ends were cut back, 0 bases at V and 3 bases at J, with 17 bases in the middle. The CDR3 bases are TGTGCCAGCAGCCAAGAGCGGCTCCCCGGGACTGACTATGGCTACACCTTC. It specifies CASSQERLPGTDYGYTF.

V usage is TRBV7-9 and J usage is TRBJ2-7; D is possibly TRBD2 (6 bases). The V end was cut by 0 bases, the J end by 5 bases, with 14 bases between. Per germline, CDR1 SEHNR and CDR2 FQNEAQ (reference sequence). The CDR3 covers 15 residues. CDR3 amino acids: CASSLAGGPQHEQYF. The CDR3 bases are TGTGCCAGCAGCTTAGCCGGAGGGCCCCAGCACGAGCAGTACTTC.

The rearrangement joins TRBV27 to TRBJ1-3, with D possibly being TRBD1 (5 bases). The CDR3 runs to 15 residues. Germline V gene data show CDR1 as MNHEY and CDR2 as SMNVEV (reference sequence). The V gene lost 5 bases and the J gene lost 4 bases, with 15 bases spanning the gap. This chain's CDR3 is CASSIQGWPGNTIYF. The CDR3 nucleotides read TGTGCCAGCAGTATCCAGGGTTGGCCCGGAAACACCATATATTTT.

The CDR3 region is CASSQESGNHRMGTIYF. CDR3 bases: TGTGCCAGCAGCCAAGAATCGGGTAACCATCGCATGGGCACCATATATTTT. V gene TRBV14 combines with J gene TRBJ1-3; D not certain. The CDR3 runs 17 residues. V was pared by 0 bases and J by 9 bases, with 21 bases between. Germline V gives CDR1 SGHDN, CDR2 FVKESK.

CDR3: CASGLRLTDTQYF. As DNA, the CDR3 is TGTGCTAGTGGTTTAAGACTCACAGATACGCAGTATTTT. V and J are TRBV12-5 and TRBJ2-3; D is unclear. The CDR3 is 13 amino acids. From germline, CDR1 is LGHNT and CDR2 FRNRAP. Trimming cost V 3 bases and J 2 bases, with 6 bases left between them.

V gene TRBV30 combines with J gene TRBJ1-4; TRBD1 agrees at 8 bases. V shed 5 bases, J shed 8 bases, and the junction held 4 bases outside the gene matches. This CDR3 is 12 amino acids long. Germline CDR1 is GTSNPN and CDR2 is SVGIG (reference sequence). This chain's CDR3 is CAWDRGGEKLFF. As DNA, the CDR3 is TGTGCCTGGGACAGGGGAGGCGAAAAACTGTTTTTT.

This rearrangement joins TRBV13 to TRBJ2-1, with TRBD2 identical over 11 bases. Losses at the gene ends were 5 bases for V and 9 bases for J; bases not matched to a gene: 9. This CDR3 comprises 15 residues. CDR1 is PRHDT, CDR2 FYEKMQ, per germline (reference sequence). CDR3 loop: CASSVSGGARAEQFF. The DNA of the CDR3 is TGTGCCAGCAGCGTTAGCGGGGGGGCCAGGGCTGAGCAGTTCTTC.

The V call is TRBV28, the J call TRBJ1-5; TRBD1 aligns across 7 bases. With V trimmed by 3 bases and J by 5 bases, 4 bases remained unmatched. The germline V gene has CDR1 MDHEN and CDR2 SYDVKM. This CDR3 has 14 amino acids. CDR3 DNA sequence: TGTGCCAGCAGTTTTCACAGGGGACATCAGCCCCAGCATTTT. The encoded protein is CASSFHRGHQPQHF.

This clone was seen at least ten times. The chain links TRBV4-2 to TRBJ2-7; 9 positions agree with TRBD2. The junction had 10 bases not matched to a gene; V was cut back by 1 base and J by 0 bases. CDR3 length: 18 amino acids. Germline V gene sequence: CDR1 LGHNA, CDR2 YNFKEQ. The CDR3 sequence is CASSQAASGGSSSYEQYF. In DNA, the CDR3 is TGTGCCAGCAGCCAAGCCGCCAGCGGGGGGTCCAGCTCCTACGAGCAGTACTTC.

V gene TRBV12-5 combines with J gene TRBJ2-7, with D possibly TRBD1 on 5 matching bases. This CDR3 is 12 amino acids long. Germline CDR1 is LGHNT and CDR2 is FRNRAP. V was pared by 5 bases and J by 6 bases, with 11 bases between. The CDR3 DNA sequence: TGTGCTAGTGGTACCCAGGGTTTCGAGCAGTACTTC. It translates to CASGTQGFEQYF.

The genes are TRBV24-1 and TRBJ1-1; perhaps TRBD1 as D (5 bases). V was cut by 1 base and J by 4 bases, with 12 bases left in between. Per germline, CDR1 KGHDR and CDR2 SFDVKD. The CDR3 extends over 15 amino acids. Here the CDR3 DNA reads TGTGCCACCAGTGATTTAGGAGGGGAGCGCACTGAAGCTTTCTTT. It specifies CATSDLGGERTEAFF.

The chain carries TRBV6-6 and TRBJ2-3; D gene unclear. The CDR3 runs to 14 residues. V lost 6 bases, J lost 4 bases, and 14 bases lay in between. The germline V gene encodes CDR1 MNHNY and CDR2 SVGAGI (reference sequence). This CDR3 reads CASSPRVPADTQYF. For the CDR3, the DNA is TGTGCCAGCAGCCCTCGGGTTCCAGCAGATACGCAGTATTTT.

This chain joins TRBV6-6 and TRBJ1-2; weak D call: TRBD1 (5 bases). V was cut by 2 bases and J by 5 bases, with 9 bases left in between. This CDR3 is built from 13 residues. The germline V gene has CDR1 MNHNY and CDR2 SVGAGI (reference sequence). In DNA form, the CDR3 reads TGTGCCAGCAGTTACGGGGGGGAATATGGCTACACCTTC. Translated, it gives CASSYGGEYGYTF.

The chain joins TRBV2 to TRBJ2-1; possible D gene TRBD1, 6 bases. The germline V gene has CDR1 SNHLY and CDR2 FYNNEI. The CDR3 has 15 amino acids. The ends were cut back, 5 bases at V and 1 base at J, with 12 bases in the middle. In DNA, the CDR3 is TGTGCCAGCAGTACAGGGAAAAGGTCCTACAATGAGCAGTTCTTC. As protein: CASSTGKRSYNEQFF.

The CDR3 nucleotides read TGCAGCGTCCTACGGGACAGCCGCTCCCGCAATGAGCAGTTCTTC. Translating it yields CSVLRDSRSRNEQFF. The rearrangement joins TRBV29-1 to TRBJ2-1; 7 positions match TRBD1. The junction had 14 bases not matched to a gene; V was cut back by 6 bases and J by 6 bases. The CDR3 consists of 15 residues. Germline CDR1 SQVTM, CDR2 ANQGSEA.

J is TRBJ2-5 and V is TRBV29-1, with 9 bases lining up with TRBD1. Trimming took 6 bases from V and 5 from J; bases not matched to a gene: 10. This CDR3 contains 14 residues. CDR1 is SQVTM, CDR2 ANQGSEA, per germline. The CDR3 spells CSVVLGTGRETQYF. CDR3 in DNA: TGCAGCGTGGTTCTCGGGACAGGGAGGGAGACCCAGTACTTC.